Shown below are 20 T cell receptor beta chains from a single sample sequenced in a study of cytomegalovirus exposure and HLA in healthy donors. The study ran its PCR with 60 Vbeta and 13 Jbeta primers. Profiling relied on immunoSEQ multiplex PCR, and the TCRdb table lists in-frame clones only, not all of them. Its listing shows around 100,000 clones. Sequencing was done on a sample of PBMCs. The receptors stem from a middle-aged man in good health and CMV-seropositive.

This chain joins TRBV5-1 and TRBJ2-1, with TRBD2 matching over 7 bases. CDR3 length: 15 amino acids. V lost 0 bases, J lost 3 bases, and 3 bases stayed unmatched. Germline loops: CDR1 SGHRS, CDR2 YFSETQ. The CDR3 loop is CASSLAGGVYNEQFF. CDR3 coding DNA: TGCGCCAGCAGCTTGGCGGGAGGAGTCTACAATGAGCAGTTCTTC.

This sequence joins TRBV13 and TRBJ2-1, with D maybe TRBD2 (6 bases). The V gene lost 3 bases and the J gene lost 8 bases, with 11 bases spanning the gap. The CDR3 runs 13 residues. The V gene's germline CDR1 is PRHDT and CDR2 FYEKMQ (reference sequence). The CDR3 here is CASSFRGAHEQFF. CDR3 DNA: TGTGCCAGCAGCTTTCGCGGGGCACATGAGCAGTTCTTC.

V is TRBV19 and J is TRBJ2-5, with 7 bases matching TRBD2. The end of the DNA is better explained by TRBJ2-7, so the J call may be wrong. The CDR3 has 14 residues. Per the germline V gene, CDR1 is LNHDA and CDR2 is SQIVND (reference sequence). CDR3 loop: CASRVIAGHYEQYF. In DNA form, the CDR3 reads TGTGCCAGTAGGGTCATAGCGGGCCACTACGAGCAGTACTTC.

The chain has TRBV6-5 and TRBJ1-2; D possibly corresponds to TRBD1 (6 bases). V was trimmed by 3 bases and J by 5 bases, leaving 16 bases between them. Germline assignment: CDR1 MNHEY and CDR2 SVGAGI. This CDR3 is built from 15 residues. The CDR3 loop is CASSYGTSSSYGYTF. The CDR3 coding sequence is TGTGCCAGCAGTTATGGGACATCGTCTTCTTATGGCTACACCTTC.

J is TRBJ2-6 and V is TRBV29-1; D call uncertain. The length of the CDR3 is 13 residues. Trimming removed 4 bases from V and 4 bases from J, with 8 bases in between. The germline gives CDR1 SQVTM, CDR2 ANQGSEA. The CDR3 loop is CSVVPTGANVLTF. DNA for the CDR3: TGCAGCGTTGTTCCTACCGGGGCCAACGTCCTGACTTTC.

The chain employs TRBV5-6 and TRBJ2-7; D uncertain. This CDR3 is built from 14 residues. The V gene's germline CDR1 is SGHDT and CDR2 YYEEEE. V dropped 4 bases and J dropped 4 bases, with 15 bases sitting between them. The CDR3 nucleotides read TGTGCCAGCAGCCTTTTCATACTGCCTTACGAGCAGTACTTC. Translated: CASSLFILPYEQYF. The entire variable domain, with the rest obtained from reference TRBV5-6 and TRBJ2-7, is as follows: DAGVTQSPTHLIKTRGQQVTLRCSPKSGHDTVSWYQQALGQGPQFIFQYYEEEERQRGNFPDRFSGHQFPNYSSELNVNALLLGDSALYLCASSLFILPYEQYFGPGTRLTVT.

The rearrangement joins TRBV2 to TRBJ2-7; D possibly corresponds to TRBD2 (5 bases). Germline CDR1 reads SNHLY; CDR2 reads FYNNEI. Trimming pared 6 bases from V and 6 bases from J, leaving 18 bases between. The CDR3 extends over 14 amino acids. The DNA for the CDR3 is TGTGCCAGCAGAAGAGATCACCAAGGACTCGAGCAGTACTTC. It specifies CASRRDHQGLEQYF.

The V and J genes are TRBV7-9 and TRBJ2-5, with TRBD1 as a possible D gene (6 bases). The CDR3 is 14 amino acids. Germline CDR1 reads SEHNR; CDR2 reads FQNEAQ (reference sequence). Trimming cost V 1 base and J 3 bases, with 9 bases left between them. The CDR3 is CASSLEQGKETQYF. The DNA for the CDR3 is TGTGCCAGCAGCTTAGAACAGGGTAAAGAGACCCAGTACTTC.

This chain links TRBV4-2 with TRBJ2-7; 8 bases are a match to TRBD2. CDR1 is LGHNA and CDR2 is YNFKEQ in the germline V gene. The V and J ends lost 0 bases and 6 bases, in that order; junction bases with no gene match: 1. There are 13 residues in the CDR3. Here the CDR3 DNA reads TGTGCCAGCAGCCAAGACAGCGGGGGCGAGCAGTACTTC. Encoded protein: CASSQDSGGEQYF.

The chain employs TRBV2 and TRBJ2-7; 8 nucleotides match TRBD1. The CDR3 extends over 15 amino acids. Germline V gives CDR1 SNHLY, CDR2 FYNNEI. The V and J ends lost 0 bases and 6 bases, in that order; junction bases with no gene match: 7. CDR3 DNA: TGTGCCAGCAGTGAAGCGCTTGGAACAGGGGGCGAGCAGTACTTC. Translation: CASSEALGTGGEQYF.

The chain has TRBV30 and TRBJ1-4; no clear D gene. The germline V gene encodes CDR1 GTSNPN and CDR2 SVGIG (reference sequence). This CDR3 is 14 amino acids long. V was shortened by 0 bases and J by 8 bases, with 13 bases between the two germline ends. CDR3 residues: CAWSVEGRGEKLFF. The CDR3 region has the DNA TGTGCCTGGAGTGTGGAGGGCAGAGGAGAAAAACTGTTTTTT.

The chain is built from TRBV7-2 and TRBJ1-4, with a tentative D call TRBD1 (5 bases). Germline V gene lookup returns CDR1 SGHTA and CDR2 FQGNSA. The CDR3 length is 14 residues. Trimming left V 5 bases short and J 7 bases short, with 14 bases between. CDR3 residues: CASSPRAGVEKLFF. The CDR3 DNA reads TGTGCCAGCAGCCCCCGGGCGGGGGTTGAAAAACTGTTTTTT. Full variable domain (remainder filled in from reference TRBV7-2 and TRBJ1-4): GAGVSQSPSNKVTEKGKDVELRCDPISGHTALYWYRQSLGQGLEFLIYFQGNSAPDKSGLPSDRFSAERTGGSVSTLTIQRTQQEDSAVYLCASSPRAGVEKLFFGSGTQLSVL.

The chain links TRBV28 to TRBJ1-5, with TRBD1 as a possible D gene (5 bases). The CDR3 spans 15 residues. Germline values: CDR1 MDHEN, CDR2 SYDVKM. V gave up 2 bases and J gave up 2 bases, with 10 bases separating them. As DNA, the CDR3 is TGTGCCAGCAGTTTAACGGGGGTCGGCAATCAGCCCCAGCATTTT. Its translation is CASSLTGVGNQPQHF.

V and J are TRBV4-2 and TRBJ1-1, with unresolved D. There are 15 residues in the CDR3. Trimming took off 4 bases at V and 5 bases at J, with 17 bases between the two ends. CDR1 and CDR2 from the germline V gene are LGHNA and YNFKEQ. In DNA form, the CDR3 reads TGTGCCAGCAGCCCAGGTGGGCGGAGGGAAACTGAAGCTTTCTTT. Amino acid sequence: CASSPGGRRETEAFF.

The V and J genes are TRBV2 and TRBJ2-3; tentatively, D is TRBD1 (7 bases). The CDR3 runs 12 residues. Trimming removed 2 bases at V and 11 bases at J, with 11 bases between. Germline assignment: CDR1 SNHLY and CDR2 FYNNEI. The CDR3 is CASSEQGGKQYF. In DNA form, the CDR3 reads TGTGCCAGCAGTGAACAGGGGGGAAAGCAGTATTTT.

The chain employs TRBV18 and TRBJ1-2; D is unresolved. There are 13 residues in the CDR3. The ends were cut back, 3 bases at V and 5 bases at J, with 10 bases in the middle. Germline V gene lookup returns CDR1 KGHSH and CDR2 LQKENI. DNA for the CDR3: TGTGCCAGCTCACCTCAGGATGGTTATGGCTACACCTTC. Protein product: CASSPQDGYGYTF. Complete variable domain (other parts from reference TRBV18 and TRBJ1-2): NAGVMQNPRHLVRRRGQEARLRCSPMKGHSHVYWYRQLPEEGLKFMVYLQKENIIDESGMPKERFSAEFPKEGPSILRIQQVVRGDSAAYFCASSPQDGYGYTFGSGTRLTVV.

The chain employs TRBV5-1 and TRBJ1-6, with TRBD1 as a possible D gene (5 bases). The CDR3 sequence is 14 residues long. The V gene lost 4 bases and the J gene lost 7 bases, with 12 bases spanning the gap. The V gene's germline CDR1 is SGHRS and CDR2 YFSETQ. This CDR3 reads CASSSGTVNSPLHF. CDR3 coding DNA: TGCGCCAGCAGCAGCGGGACGGTGAATTCACCCCTCCACTTT.

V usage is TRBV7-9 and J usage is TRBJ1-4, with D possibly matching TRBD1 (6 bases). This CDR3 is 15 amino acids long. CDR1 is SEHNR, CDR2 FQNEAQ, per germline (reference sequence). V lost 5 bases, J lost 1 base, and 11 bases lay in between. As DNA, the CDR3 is TGTGCCAGCAGCCCTCCGACAGGAACTAATGAAAAACTGTTTTTT. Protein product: CASSPPTGTNEKLFF.

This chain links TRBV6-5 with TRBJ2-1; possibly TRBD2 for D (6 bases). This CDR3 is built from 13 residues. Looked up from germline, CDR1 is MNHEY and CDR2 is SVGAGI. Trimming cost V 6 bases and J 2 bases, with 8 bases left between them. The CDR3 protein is CASSGGAYNEQFF. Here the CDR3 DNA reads TGTGCCAGCAGCGGAGGGGCCTACAATGAGCAGTTCTTC.

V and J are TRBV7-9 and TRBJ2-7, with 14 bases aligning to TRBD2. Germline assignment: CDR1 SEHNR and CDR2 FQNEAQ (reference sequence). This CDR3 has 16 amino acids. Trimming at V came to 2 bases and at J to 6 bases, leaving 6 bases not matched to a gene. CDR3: CASSLSGTSGSVEQYF. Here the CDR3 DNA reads TGTGCCAGCAGCTTAAGTGGGACTAGCGGGAGTGTCGAGCAGTACTTC. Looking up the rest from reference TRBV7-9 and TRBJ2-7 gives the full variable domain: DTGVSQNPRHKITKRGQNVTFRCDPISEHNRLYWYRQTLGQGPEFLTYFQNEAQLEKSRLLSDRFSAERPKGSFSTLEIQRTEQGDSAMYLCASSLSGTSGSVEQYFGPGTRLTVT.